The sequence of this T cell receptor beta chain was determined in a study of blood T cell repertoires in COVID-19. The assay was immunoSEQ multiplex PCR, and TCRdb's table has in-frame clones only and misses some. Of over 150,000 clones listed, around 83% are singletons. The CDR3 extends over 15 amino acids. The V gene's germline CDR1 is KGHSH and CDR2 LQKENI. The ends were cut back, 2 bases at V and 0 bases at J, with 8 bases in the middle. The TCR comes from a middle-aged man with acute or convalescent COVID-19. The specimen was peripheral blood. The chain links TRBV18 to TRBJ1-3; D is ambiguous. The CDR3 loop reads CASSPGGDSGNTIYF. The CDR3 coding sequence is TGTGCCAGCTCACCAGGCGGCGACTCTGGAAACACCATATATTTT.